These 2 T cell receptor beta chains came from one sample sequenced in a study of regulatory T cells in long-lasting Graves disease. Arm-PCR of CDR3 regions with iRepertoire HTBI primers generated TCR beta libraries. Each CDR3 protein is one row after TCRdb ran MiXCR on the multiplex PCR reads. The repertoire holds about 290,000 distinct CDR3 sequences, with 22% as singletons. This sample's time point: persistent/refractory GD, antithyroid drugs over 5 years with positive TRAb. Researchers made the TCR library from RNA that was extracted from PBMCs. Sequencing was performed on peripheral blood mononuclear cells (PBMCs), taken when the disease was refractory, from a patient treated with antithyroid drugs. The receptor source for this set is a female donor with Graves disease.

This clonotype was counted ten times or more. The chain recombines TRBV28 with TRBJ1-2; TRBD1 matches 10 bases. Trimming cost V 4 bases and J 4 bases; bases outside gene matches: 6. Germline loops: CDR1 MDHEN, CDR2 SYDVKM. CDR3 length: 15 residues. The CDR3 sequence: CASSSAGTGAYGYTF. The CDR3 bases are TGTGCCAGCAGTTCCGCCGGGACAGGGGCCTATGGCTACACCTTC.

CDR3 residues: CASSHGTAEAFF. The CDR3 DNA reads TGCGCCAGCAGCCATGGGACCGCGGAAGCTTTCTTT. The J gene is TRBJ1-1, the V gene TRBV4-1; tentatively, D is TRBD1 (5 bases). The V and J ends lost 3 bases and 8 bases respectively, with 10 bases between them. Germline CDR1 MGHRA, CDR2 YSYEKL. This CDR3 region has 12 residues.